This is a list of T cell receptor beta chains from one sample in a study of T cell repertoires in cytomegalovirus infection. MiXCR, run by TCRdb on the reads, gives a single entry per CDR3 protein. The profile shows about 83,000 distinct CDR3 sequences, approximately 32% of them singletons. These receptors lack a known antigen. Source: CD8+ T cells from cultured PBMCs, taken from culture after CMV antigen stimulation. The receptors here all came from a human donor in good health (CMV status not recorded). Some clones in this sample may be carry-over from other donors' samples. Both conserved end residues are part of each CDR3. Some rows have no size entry. The others give once, few or many, or a class for an expanded clone.

j_gene,v_gene,abundance,CDR3aa
TRBJ2-5,TRBV28,many,CASSLPDWVNQETQYF
TRBJ2-7,TRBV27,-,CASSWGTGPYEQYF
TRBJ2-5,TRBV7-8,many,CASSLAGTGDQETQYF
TRBJ2-1,TRBV20-1,many,CSARDIFSYNEQFF
TRBJ2-7,TRBV25-1,few,CASSHSVGGEYF
TRBJ2-5,TRBV7-2,few,CASSYPGGRETQYF
TRBJ1-6,TRBV20-1,many,CSATPEDRGNSPLHF
TRBJ2-1,TRBV28,few,CASSSLPLAGYRNEQFF
TRBJ2-7,TRBV5-1,-,CASSTAGGMYEQYF
TRBJ1-1,TRBV7-9,-,CASSHGVNTEAFF
TRBJ1-6,TRBV5-1,few,CASSALGGDRANSPLHF
TRBJ1-4,TRBV6-1,many,CASTPGQGKMDEKLFF
TRBJ1-5,TRBV6-2/TRBV6-3,few,CASSYSIVVGNQPQHF
TRBJ1-2,TRBV19,-,CASGEWGYTF
TRBJ1-5,TRBV2,-,CASSDLDRRYSNQPQHF
TRBJ2-3,TRBV7-9,-,CASSGTSGGAKYF
TRBJ2-1,TRBV7-2,many,CASSVTGETYNEQFF
TRBJ2-3,TRBV20-1,few,CSASGTVDTDTQYF
TRBJ1-2,TRBV7-6,few,CASSPEVGLASLDGYTF
TRBJ2-1,TRBV7-2,many,CASSPGLAGVNEQFF
TRBJ2-7,TRBV7-9,many,CASSLDAPDEQYF
TRBJ1-2,TRBV27,few,CASSPTGMGNYGYTF
TRBJ1-1,TRBV19,few,CASSIGAGMNTEAFF
TRBJ1-1,TRBV27,-,CASSLDQSRQAFF
TRBJ2-1,TRBV24-1,-,CATSDPAQGPYNEQFF
TRBJ2-1,TRBV19,-,CASSFGGQYNEQFF
TRBJ2-5,TRBV5-5,few,CASSLSYWNGQETQYF
TRBJ2-6,TRBV4-1,-,CASSQDDNSGANVLTF
TRBJ1-4,TRBV12-3/TRBV12-4,-,CASTPGQPNEKLFF
TRBJ2-1,TRBV12-3/TRBV12-4,many,CASSPFGGPNEQFF
TRBJ2-3,TRBV15,-,CATSTRRGTASGGTDTQYF
TRBJ2-1,TRBV27,-,CASSLYAAGGYNEQFF
TRBJ2-3,TRBV5-1,-,CASSLEDFRQGTDTQYF
TRBJ2-1,TRBV28,-,CASSLQGLANYNEQFF
TRBJ2-3,TRBV7-6,-,CASSSGSDTQYF
TRBJ1-5,TRBV28,many,CASSLTGSNQPQHF
TRBJ1-1,TRBV19,few,CASKVGDASEAFF
TRBJ1-1,TRBV4-1,few,CASSHSQGGSTEAFF
TRBJ2-3,TRBV9,-,CASSFQAGGPTDTQYF
TRBJ1-5,TRBV7-8,few,CASSKDRTLVPDQPQHF
TRBJ1-1,TRBV27,-,CASGQGTGAFF
TRBJ2-7,TRBV6-1,-,CASSEISYEQYF
TRBJ1-2,TRBV11-2,once,CASSRQGADGYTF
TRBJ2-5,TRBV6-5,few,CASSYSQSSAETQYF
TRBJ1-3,TRBV20-1,-,CSAHKTDSGNTIYF
TRBJ2-1,TRBV6-5,-,CASSYSNQGDEQFF
TRBJ1-1,TRBV20-1,many,CSARDSGLSNMNTEAFF